Following are 13 T cell receptor beta chains from one sample sequenced in a study of blood T cell repertoires in COVID-19. The data were produced by immunoSEQ multiplex PCR, yet TCRdb's version contains in-frame clones alone and is incomplete. The table shows 100,000 to 150,000 clones, with 75% to 90% occurring only once. The specimen sequenced was PBMCs or T cells enriched from blood (not recorded which). The receptors shown here come from a woman aged 45-65 years who had recovered from COVID-19.

A few counts support this clone. V and J are TRBV27 and TRBJ1-1; D possibly corresponds to TRBD1 (6 bases). V lost 0 bases, J lost 11 bases, and 13 bases lay in between. Germline loops: CDR1 MNHEY, CDR2 SMNVEV (reference sequence). This CDR3 comprises 13 residues. CDR3 nucleotide sequence: TGTGCCAGCAGTTTATCGCACAGGGTCGGTGCTTTCTTT. As protein: CASSLSHRVGAFF.

The chain couples TRBV12-5 to TRBJ2-2; D perhaps matches TRBD2 (7 bases). The germline gives CDR1 LGHNT, CDR2 FRNRAP. The CDR3 has 14 amino acids. Trimming removed 4 bases at V and 7 bases at J, with 13 bases between. CDR3 sequence: CASGSAGAHGELFF. As DNA, the CDR3 is TGTGCTAGTGGTTCCGCGGGGGCCCACGGGGAGCTGTTTTTT.

The chain combines TRBV29-1 with TRBJ2-3; D perhaps matches TRBD2 (6 bases). The CDR3 has 15 amino acids. The V end was cut by 7 bases, the J end by 0 bases, with 17 bases between. Germline V gene data show CDR1 as SQVTM and CDR2 as ANQGSEA. The CDR3 sequence: CSARSGSKSTDTQYF. CDR3 nucleotides: TGCAGCGCCCGATCCGGGAGTAAGAGCACAGATACGCAGTATTTT.

This chain uses TRBV10-3 with TRBJ2-2; 9 nucleotides align to TRBD2. The CDR3 has 14 residues. V trimming: 10 bases; J trimming: 7 bases; junction bases outside the gene matches: 10. Germline loops: CDR1 ENHRY, CDR2 SYGVKD. The CDR3: CATGSGGKGGELFF. Here the CDR3 DNA reads TGTGCCACCGGAAGCGGGGGGAAAGGCGGGGAGCTGTTTTTT.

The chain has TRBV10-3 and TRBJ2-7, with TRBD2 identical over 8 bases. The V segment lost 10 bases and the J segment 4 bases; nucleotides outside the gene matches: 6. Germline CDR1 is ENHRY and CDR2 is SYGVKD. The CDR3 sequence is 12 residues long. The CDR3 DNA follows: TGTGCCACCGGCCCGGGAGGGTACGAGCAGTACTTC. It translates to CATGPGGYEQYF.

This chain links TRBV3-1 (or the pseudogene TRBV3-2) with TRBJ2-7, with TRBD1 identical over 7 bases. Germline CDR1 is LGHDT and CDR2 is YNNKEL (reference sequence). The V gene end was trimmed by 1 base and the J gene end by 4 bases; junction bases not matched to a gene: 7. The CDR3 totals 15 residues. The CDR3 bases are TGTGCCAGCAGCCAAGGGACAGGTGCGTCGTACGAGCAGTACTTC. Protein product: CASSQGTGASYEQYF.

This clone was detected a few times. This rearrangement joins TRBV4-2 to TRBJ2-1; D unresolved. In germline, CDR1 is LGHNA, CDR2 YNFKEQ. CDR3 length: 15 amino acids. V lost 1 base, J lost 1 base, and 8 bases lay in between. CDR3 sequence: CASSQVTGSYNEQFF. The CDR3 DNA follows: TGTGCCAGCAGCCAAGTAACGGGTTCCTACAATGAGCAGTTCTTC.

This clone turned up a few times. The V and J genes are TRBV9 and TRBJ1-5; D remains ambiguous. Germline loops: CDR1 SGDLS, CDR2 YYNGEE. V dropped 0 bases and J dropped 10 bases, with 14 bases sitting between them. This CDR3 region has 14 residues. The CDR3 region has the DNA TGTGCCAGCAGCGTAGATGGAGGATGGAGACCCCAGCATTTT. It encodes CASSVDGGWRPQHF.

In this sample, this clone turned up once. The chain combines TRBV19 with TRBJ1-2; the D gene is possibly TRBD1 (6 bases). V was cut by 5 bases and J by 4 bases, with 20 bases left in between. Germline CDR1 and CDR2: LNHDA and SQIVND (reference sequence). The CDR3 extends over 16 amino acids. The CDR3 here is CASSPGWGGASYGYTF. In DNA form, the CDR3 reads TGTGCCAGTAGTCCAGGCTGGGGGGGCGCTTCCTATGGCTACACCTTC.

The V and J genes are TRBV19 and TRBJ2-6; D is perhaps TRBD2 (5 bases). CDR1 and CDR2 from the germline V gene are LNHDA and SQIVND (reference sequence). Between the trimmed V and J ends, which lost 0 bases and 0 bases, there was a span of 12 bases. CDR3 length equals 18 residues. The CDR3 spells CASSIDGGSHSGANVLTF. Written as DNA, the CDR3 is TGTGCCAGTAGTATAGATGGTGGGAGCCACTCTGGGGCCAACGTCCTGACTTTC.

This chain joins TRBV5-4 and TRBJ2-3; D is perhaps TRBD1 (7 bases). The CDR3 spans 16 residues. CDR1 is SGHNT and CDR2 is YYREEE in the germline V gene (reference sequence). Trimming took 0 bases from V and 4 from J, leaving 15 bases between them. CDR3 sequence (DNA): TGTGCCAGCAGCTTGGGCGGGACAGCTGGTTCAGATACGCAGTATTTT. This translates into CASSLGGTAGSDTQYF.

This chain links TRBV6-6 with TRBJ1-2; no reliable D call. The V end was cut by 4 bases, the J end by 7 bases, with 10 bases between. The CDR3 has 12 amino acids. Germline CDR1 and CDR2: MNHNY and SVGAGI (reference sequence). CDR3 amino acids: CASSWREGGYTF. In DNA form, the CDR3 reads TGTGCCAGCAGTTGGAGGGAGGGTGGCTACACCTTC.

The V gene is TRBV6-1, the J gene TRBJ2-3; D gene ambiguous. Germline CDR1 and CDR2: MNHNS and SASEGT. This CDR3 contains 13 residues. Between the trimmed V and J ends, which lost 2 bases and 6 bases, there was a span of 9 bases. In DNA form, the CDR3 reads TGTGCCAGCAGTGAACGGGTCCCGGATACGCAGTATTTT. Translating it yields CASSERVPDTQYF.